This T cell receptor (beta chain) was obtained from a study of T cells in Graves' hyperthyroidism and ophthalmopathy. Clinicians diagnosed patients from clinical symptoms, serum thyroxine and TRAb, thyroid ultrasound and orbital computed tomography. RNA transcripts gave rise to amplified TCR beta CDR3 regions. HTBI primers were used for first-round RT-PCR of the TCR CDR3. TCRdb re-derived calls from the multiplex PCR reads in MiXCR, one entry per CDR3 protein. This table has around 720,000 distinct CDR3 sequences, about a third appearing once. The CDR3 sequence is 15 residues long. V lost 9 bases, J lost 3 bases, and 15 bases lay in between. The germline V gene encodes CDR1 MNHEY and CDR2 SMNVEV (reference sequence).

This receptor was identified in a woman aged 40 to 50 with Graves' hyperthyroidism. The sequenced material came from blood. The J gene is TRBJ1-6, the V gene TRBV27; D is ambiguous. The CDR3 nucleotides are TGTGCCAGTATGTGGGCAGGTGTCTATAATTCACCCCTCCACTTT. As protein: CASMWAGVYNSPLHF.